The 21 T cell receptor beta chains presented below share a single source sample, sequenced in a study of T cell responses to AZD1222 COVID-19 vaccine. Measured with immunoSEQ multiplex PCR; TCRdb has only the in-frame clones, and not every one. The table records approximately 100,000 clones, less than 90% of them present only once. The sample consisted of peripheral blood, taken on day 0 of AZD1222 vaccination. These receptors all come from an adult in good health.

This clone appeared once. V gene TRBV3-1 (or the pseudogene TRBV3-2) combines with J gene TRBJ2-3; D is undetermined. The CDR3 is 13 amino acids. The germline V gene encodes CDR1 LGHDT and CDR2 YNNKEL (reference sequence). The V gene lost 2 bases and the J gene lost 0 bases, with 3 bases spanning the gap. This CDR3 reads CASSQTSTDTQYF. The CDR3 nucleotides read TGTGCCAGCAGCCAAACTAGCACAGATACGCAGTATTTT.

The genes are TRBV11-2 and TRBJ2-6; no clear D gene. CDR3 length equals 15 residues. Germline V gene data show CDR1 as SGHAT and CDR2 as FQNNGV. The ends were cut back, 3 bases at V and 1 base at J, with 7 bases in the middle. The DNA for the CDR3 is TGTGCCAGCAGCTTGTGGTTTTCTGGGGCCAACGTCCTGACTTTC. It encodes CASSLWFSGANVLTF.

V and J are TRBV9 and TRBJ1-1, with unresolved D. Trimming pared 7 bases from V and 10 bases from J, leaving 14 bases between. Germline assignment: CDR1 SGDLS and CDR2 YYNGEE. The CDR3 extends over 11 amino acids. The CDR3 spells CASGEGRTAFF. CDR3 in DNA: TGTGCCAGCGGCGAGGGCCGAACAGCTTTCTTT.

The CDR3, as DNA: TGTGCCAGCAGCTTACAGGGAGGAAACACCATATATTTT. As protein: CASSLQGGNTIYF. The chain combines TRBV5-4 with TRBJ1-3; possibly TRBD1 for D (6 bases). The germline CDR1 and CDR2 sequences are SGHNT and YYREEE (reference sequence). Deletions cut 2 bases from V and 4 bases from J, with 7 bases between. The CDR3 totals 13 residues. Variable domain in full (rest from reference TRBV5-4 and TRBJ1-3): ETGVTQSPTHLIKTRGQQVTLRCSSQSGHNTVSWYQQALGQGPQFIFQYYREEENGRGNFPPRFSGLQFPNYSSELNVNALELDDSALYLCASSLQGGNTIYFGEGSWLTVV.

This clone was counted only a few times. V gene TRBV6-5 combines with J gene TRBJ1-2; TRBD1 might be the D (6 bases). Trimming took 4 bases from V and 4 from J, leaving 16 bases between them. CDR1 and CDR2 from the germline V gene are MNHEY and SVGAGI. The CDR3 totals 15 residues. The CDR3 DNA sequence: TGTGCCAGCAGTTCCCCCGGGGGCGCCGGCTATGGCTACACCTTC. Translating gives CASSSPGGAGYGYTF.

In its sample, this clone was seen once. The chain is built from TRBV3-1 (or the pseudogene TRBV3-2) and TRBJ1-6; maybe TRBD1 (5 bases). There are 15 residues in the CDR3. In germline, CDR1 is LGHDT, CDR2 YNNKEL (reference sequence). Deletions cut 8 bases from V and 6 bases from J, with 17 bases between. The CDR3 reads CASATRDGFNSPLHF. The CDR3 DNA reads TGTGCCAGCGCGACGAGGGACGGCTTTAATTCACCCCTCCACTTT.

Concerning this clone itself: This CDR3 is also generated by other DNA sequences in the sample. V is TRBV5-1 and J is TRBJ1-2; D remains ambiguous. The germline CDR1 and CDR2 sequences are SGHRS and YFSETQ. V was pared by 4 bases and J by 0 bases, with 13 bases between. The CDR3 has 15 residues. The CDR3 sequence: CASSLEGQANYGYTF. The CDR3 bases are TGCGCCAGCAGCCTGGAGGGTCAGGCTAACTATGGCTACACCTTC.

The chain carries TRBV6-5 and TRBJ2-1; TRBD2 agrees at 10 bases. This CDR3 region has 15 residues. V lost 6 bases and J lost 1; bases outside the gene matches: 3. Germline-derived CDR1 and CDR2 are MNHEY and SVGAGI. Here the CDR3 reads CASSLGLASYNEQFF. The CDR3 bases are TGTGCCAGCAGCCTGGGACTAGCGTCCTACAATGAGCAGTTCTTC.

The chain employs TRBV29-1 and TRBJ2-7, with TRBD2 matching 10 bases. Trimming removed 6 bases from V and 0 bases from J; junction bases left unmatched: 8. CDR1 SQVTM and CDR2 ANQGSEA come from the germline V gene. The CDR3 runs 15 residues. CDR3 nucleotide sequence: TGCAGCGTCTCGGCAGGACTAGCGGCCTCCTACGAGCAGTACTTC. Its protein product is CSVSAGLAASYEQYF.

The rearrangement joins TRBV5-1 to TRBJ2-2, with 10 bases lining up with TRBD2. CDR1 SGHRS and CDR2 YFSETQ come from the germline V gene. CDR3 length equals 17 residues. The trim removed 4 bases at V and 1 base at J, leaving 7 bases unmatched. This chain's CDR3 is CASSPAASGRNTGELFF. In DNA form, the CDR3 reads TGCGCCAGCAGCCCGGCTGCTAGCGGGAGGAACACCGGGGAGCTGTTTTTT.

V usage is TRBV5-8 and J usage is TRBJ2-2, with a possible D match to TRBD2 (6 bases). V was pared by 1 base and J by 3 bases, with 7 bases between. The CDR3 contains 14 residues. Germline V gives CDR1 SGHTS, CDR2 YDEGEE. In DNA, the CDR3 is TGTGCCAGCAGCTTGTGGGGGGACACCGGGGAGCTGTTTTTT. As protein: CASSLWGDTGELFF. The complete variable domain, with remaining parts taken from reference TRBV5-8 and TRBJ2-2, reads EAGVTQSPTHLIKTRGQQATLRCSPISGHTSVYWYQQALGLGLQFLLWYDEGEERNRGNFPPRFSGRQFPNYSSELNVNALELEDSALYLCASSLWGDTGELFFGEGSRLTVL.

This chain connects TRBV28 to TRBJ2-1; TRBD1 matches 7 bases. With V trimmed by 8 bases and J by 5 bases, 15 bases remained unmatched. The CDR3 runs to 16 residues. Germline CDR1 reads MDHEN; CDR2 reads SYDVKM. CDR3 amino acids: CASGGDRVRGDNEQFF. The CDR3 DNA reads TGTGCCAGCGGAGGAGACAGGGTACGTGGCGACAATGAGCAGTTCTTC.

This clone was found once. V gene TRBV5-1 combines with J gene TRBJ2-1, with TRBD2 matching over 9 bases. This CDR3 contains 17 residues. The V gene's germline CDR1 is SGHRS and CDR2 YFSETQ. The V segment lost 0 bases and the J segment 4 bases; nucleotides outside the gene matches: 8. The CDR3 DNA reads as TGCGCCAGCAGCTTGGGGTATAGCGGGAGCACTTACAATGAGCAGTTCTTC. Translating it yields CASSLGYSGSTYNEQFF.

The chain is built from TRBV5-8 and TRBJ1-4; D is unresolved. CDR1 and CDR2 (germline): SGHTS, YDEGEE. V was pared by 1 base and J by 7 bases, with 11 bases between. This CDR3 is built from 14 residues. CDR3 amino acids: CASSLMVTSEKLFF. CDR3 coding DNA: TGTGCCAGCAGCTTGATGGTCACCAGTGAAAAACTGTTTTTT.

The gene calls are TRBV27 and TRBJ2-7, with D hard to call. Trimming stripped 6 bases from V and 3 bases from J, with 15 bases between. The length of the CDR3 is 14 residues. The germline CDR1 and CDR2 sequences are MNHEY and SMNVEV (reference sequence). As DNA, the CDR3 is TGTGCCAGCAGGGGGATCCGAACCCTCTACGAGCAGTACTTC. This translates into CASRGIRTLYEQYF.

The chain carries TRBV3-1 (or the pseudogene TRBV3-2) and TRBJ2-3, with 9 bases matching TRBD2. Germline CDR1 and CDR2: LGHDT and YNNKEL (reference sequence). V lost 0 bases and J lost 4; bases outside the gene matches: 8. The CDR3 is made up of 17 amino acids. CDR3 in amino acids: CASSQEREGQGADTQYF. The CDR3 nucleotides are TGTGCCAGCAGCCAAGAGCGGGAGGGCCAGGGGGCAGATACGCAGTATTTT.

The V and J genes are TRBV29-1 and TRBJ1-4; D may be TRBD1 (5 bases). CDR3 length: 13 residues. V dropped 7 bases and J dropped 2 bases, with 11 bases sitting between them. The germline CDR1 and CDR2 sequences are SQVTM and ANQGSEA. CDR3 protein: CSGGEGTNEKLFF. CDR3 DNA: TGCAGCGGGGGAGAGGGGACTAATGAAAAACTGTTTTTT.

CDR3 region: CASSSPGLSYEQYF. The DNA for the CDR3 is TGTGCCAGCAGTTCACCGGGACTATCCTACGAGCAGTACTTC. This chain connects TRBV6-5 to TRBJ2-7; 7 nucleotides agree with TRBD2. Germline V lookup: CDR1 MNHEY, CDR2 SVGAGI. The CDR3 has 14 amino acids. With 4 bases clipped from V and 1 base from J, the junction kept 4 bases outside the gene matches.

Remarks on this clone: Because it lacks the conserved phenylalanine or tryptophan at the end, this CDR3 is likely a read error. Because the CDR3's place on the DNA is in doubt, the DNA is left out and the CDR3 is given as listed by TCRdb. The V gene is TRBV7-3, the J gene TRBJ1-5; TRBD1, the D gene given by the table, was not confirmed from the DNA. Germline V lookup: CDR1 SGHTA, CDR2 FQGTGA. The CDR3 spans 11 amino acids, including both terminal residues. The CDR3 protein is CASSLKGTARL.

The CDR3: CASSPLLVSEQYF. CDR3 nucleotide sequence: TGTGCCAGCAGCCCCTTACTAGTTTCAGAACAGTACTTC. The chain combines TRBV27 with TRBJ2-7, with D possibly being TRBD2 (5 bases). The germline V gene encodes CDR1 MNHEY and CDR2 SMNVEV (reference sequence). The CDR3 spans 13 residues. Deletions cut 6 bases from V and 10 bases from J, with 19 bases between.

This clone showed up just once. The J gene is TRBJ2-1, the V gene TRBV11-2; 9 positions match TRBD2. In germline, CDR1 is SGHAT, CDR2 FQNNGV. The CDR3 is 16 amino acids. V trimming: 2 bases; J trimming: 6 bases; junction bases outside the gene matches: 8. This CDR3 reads CASSLPTGLAFNEQFF. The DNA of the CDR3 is TGTGCCAGCAGCTTACCAACGGGACTAGCTTTCAATGAGCAGTTCTTC.